The 4 T cell receptor beta chains reported below all come from one sample, sequenced in a study of OX40 agonist ivuxolimab in advanced cancers. Sequencing used immunoSEQ multiplex PCR; TCRdb keeps in-frame clones, though not all of them. The sample includes some 90,000 clones, about nine tenths seen only once; the top ten take less than 0.35%. Sequencing was performed on CD4+ or CD8+ T cells sorted from blood, taken in a trial of the OX40 agonist ivuxolimab. Every receptor here comes from an adult with an advanced solid tumor such as melanoma, head and neck, liver or kidney cancer.

V usage is TRBV19 and J usage is TRBJ1-4; possibly TRBD1 for D (5 bases). The germline V gene has CDR1 LNHDA and CDR2 SQIVND (reference sequence). V lost 5 bases and J lost 6, with 13 bases in between. This CDR3 has 14 residues. The DNA of the CDR3 is TGTGCCAGTAGTCGGGACCGACCCTATGAAAAACTGTTTTTT. Translation gives CASSRDRPYEKLFF.

This chain links TRBV28 with TRBJ2-5; TRBD2 aligns across 13 bases. Germline V gene data show CDR1 as MDHEN and CDR2 as SYDVKM. CDR3 length: 17 amino acids. V lost 3 bases and J lost 4; bases outside the gene matches: 8. CDR3 DNA: TGTGCCAGCAGTTTCCCCACCCGGACTAGCGGGAGAGAGACCCAGTACTTC. Translating it yields CASSFPTRTSGRETQYF. Drawing the rest from reference TRBV28 and TRBJ2-5, the complete variable domain is DVKVTQSSRYLVKRTGEKVFLECVQDMDHENMFWYRQDPGLGLRLIYFSYDVKMKEKGDIPEGYSVSREKKERFSLILESASTNQTSMYLCASSFPTRTSGRETQYFGPGTRLLVL.

The chain carries TRBV7-3 and TRBJ2-5, with a possible D match to TRBD2 (6 bases). The CDR3 runs to 13 residues. The V end was cut by 6 bases, the J end by 3 bases, with 11 bases between. The germline CDR1 and CDR2 sequences are SGHTA and FQGTGA. The CDR3 loop reads CASSSGGEETQYF. CDR3 nucleotides: TGTGCCAGCAGTTCCGGGGGAGAAGAGACCCAGTACTTC.

The V call is TRBV19, the J call TRBJ2-5; unclear D gene. Germline CDR1 and CDR2: LNHDA and SQIVND (reference sequence). The CDR3 covers 13 residues. V was trimmed by 1 base and J by 7 bases, leaving 10 bases between them. CDR3 nucleotide sequence: TGTGCCAGTAGTATAGGCCACCCCTGGACCCAGTACTTC. It codes for CASSIGHPWTQYF.